This entry is about one T cell receptor (beta chain). Clones were read by immunoSEQ multiplex PCR, and TCRdb kept only the in-frame ones, dropping some. The profile covers some 77,000 clones, with over 80% appearing a single time and roughly 0.72% taken by the ten largest. Germline V gives CDR1 LNHDA, CDR2 SQIVND (reference sequence). The CDR3 is 14 amino acids. V lost 4 bases to trimming and J lost 3 bases; unmatched junction nucleotides: 1. This entry comes from a study of graft-versus-host responses after intestinal transplantation. Study context: Uniformly, recipients were administered anti-thymocyte globulin induction with subsequent tacrolimus and steroids for 3 to 4 years.

This receptor was taken from a human patient who received an intestinal transplant, so some T cells may come from the graft donor. The source material was PBMCs, sampled 98 days after intestinal transplantation. The chain links TRBV19 to TRBJ1-2; 11 bases are shared with TRBD1. The CDR3 DNA follows: TGTGCCAGTAGTAGGACAGGGGGCTACTATGGCTACACCTTC. Its protein is CASSRTGGYYGYTF.